Described below is a single TCR beta chain sequence and its context. What this receptor recognizes is not known. The sample holds no much larger clone one base away, and base qualities are not on file. This record comes from a study of T cell changes during pregnancy in multiple sclerosis (dated by TCRdb to the late 2010s). Some background on the complete study: The study looked at changes in the T cell repertoire across pregnancy in women with multiple sclerosis.

CDR1 and CDR2 are read off the germline V gene as SGHVS and FQNEAQ. The junction shows trimming of 3 bases on V and 2 bases on J, plus 11 bases between the germline ends. Including cysteine and phenylalanine, the CDR3 has 14 amino acids. The CDR3 DNA has 42 bases and is translated from base 1. The library was generated by the immunoSEQ multiplex PCR assay. In TCRdb, the immuneACCESS table is reduced to in-frame sequences with V and J assigned. These tables do not hold every clone; where another copy was compared, an unresolved V gene accounts for under half, and the others remain unexplained. In this sample the table shows 60,000 or so clones, about nine tenths of which occur a single time. The ten largest clones add up to roughly 2.1% of the sample.

Sequencing was performed on peripheral blood, taken in the second trimester of pregnancy. The V gene is TRBV7-8 and the J gene is TRBJ2-7; the D region possibly corresponds to TRBD1 (5 bases align). This receptor was taken from a female donor in good health, enrolled as a control in a pregnancy study. This receptor has the CDR3 CASSFTLQAYEQYF. The sequence in DNA is TGTGCCAGCAGCTTCACCCTACAGGCCTACGAGCAGTACTTC.